This paragraph reports one TCR beta chain. The CDR3 consists of 14 residues. The V gene's germline CDR1 is MDHEN and CDR2 SYDVKM. The V end lost 5 bases, the J end lost 5 bases, and 13 bases lay between the germline ends. The data were obtained in a study of regulatory T cells in long-lasting Graves disease. CDR3 regions were amplified by Arm-PCR using iRepertoire HTBI primers to build TCR beta libraries. Each CDR3 protein is one row after TCRdb ran MiXCR on the multiplex PCR reads. The sample has hundreds of thousands of distinct CDR3 sequences, more than 15% seen once; the top ten hold approximately 12%. Time point described: newly diagnosed GD, antithyroid drugs for less than 3 months. The TCR library used RNA extracted from PBMCs. This sample was also put to use in a study of T cells in Graves' hyperthyroidism and ophthalmopathy.

The sample here was peripheral blood mononuclear cells (PBMCs), taken at new diagnosis, from a patient treated with antithyroid drugs. V is TRBV28 and J is TRBJ2-4; D not resolved. This sequence was found in a man aged 18 to 30 with Graves disease. CDR3 amino acids: CASSIPRTENIQYF. The DNA of the CDR3 is TGTGCCAGCAGTATCCCGCGGACGGAAAACATTCAGTACTTC.